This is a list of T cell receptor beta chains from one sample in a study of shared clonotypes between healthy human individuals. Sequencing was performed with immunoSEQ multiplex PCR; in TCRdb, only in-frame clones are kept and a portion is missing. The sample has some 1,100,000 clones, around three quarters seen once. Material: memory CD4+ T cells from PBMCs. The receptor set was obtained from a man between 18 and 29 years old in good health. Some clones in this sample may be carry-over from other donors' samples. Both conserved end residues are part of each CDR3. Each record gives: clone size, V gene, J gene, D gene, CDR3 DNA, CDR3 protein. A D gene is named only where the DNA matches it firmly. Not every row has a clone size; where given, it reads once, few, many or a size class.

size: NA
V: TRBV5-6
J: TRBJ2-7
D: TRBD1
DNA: TGTGCCAGCAGCCGAACCCTTACCACAGGGGAGATCTCCTACGAGCAGTACTTC
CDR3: CASSRTLTTGEISYEQYF

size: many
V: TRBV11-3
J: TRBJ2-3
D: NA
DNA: TGTGCCAGCAGCTTAGGGGATACGCAGTATTTT
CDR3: CASSLGDTQYF

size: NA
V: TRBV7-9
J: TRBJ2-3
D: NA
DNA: TGTGCCGGGACCGGGGTGGGGGCCACAGATACGCAGTATTTT
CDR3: CAGTGVGATDTQYF

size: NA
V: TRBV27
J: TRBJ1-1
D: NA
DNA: TGTGCCAGCAGTCGAAGGGGTACTGAAGCTTTCTTT
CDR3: CASSRRGTEAFF

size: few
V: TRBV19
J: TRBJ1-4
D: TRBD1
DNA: TGTGCCAGTAGTTCTCAGGGGGCAACTAATGAAAAACTGTTTTTT
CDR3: CASSSQGATNEKLFF

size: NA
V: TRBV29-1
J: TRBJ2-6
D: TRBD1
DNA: TGCAGCGTTGAACGCGAGACAGGGTCTGGGGCCAACGTCCTGACTTTC
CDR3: CSVERETGSGANVLTF

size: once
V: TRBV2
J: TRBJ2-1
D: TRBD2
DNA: TGTGCCAGCACCTCAGCGGGGAGGAGGAATGAGCAGTTCTTC
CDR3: CASTSAGRRNEQFF

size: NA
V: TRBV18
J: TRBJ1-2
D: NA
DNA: TGTGCCAGCTCACCACCGACAGAAGGCTATGGCTACACCTTC
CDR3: CASSPPTEGYGYTF

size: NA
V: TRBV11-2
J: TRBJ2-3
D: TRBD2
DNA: TGTGCCAGCAGCTCCGGACTAGCGGGAGAGGGCACAGATACGCAGTATTTT
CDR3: CASSSGLAGEGTDTQYF

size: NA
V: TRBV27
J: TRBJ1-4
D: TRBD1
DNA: TGTGCCAGCAGTTTATCGTTGGGACAGGGATTCACAACTAATGAAAAACTGTTTTTT
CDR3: CASSLSLGQGFTTNEKLFF

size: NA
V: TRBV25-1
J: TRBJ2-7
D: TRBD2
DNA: TGTGCCAGCAGTGAATCGGGGGGAAGGGACTACGAGCAGTACTTC
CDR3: CASSESGGRDYEQYF

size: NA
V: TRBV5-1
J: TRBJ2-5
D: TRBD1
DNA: TGCGCCAGCAGCTTGGTAGGGACAGGGAGCCAAGAGACCCAGTACTTC
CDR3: CASSLVGTGSQETQYF

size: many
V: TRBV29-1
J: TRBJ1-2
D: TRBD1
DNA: TGCAGCGGGGGACAGGACTATGGCTACACCTTC
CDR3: CSGGQDYGYTF

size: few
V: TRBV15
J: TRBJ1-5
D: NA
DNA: TGTGCCACCAGCAGCGCGGGGGGCTGGGGGTATAGCAATCAGCCCCAGCATTTT
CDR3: CATSSAGGWGYSNQPQHF

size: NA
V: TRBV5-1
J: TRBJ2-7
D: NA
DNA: TGCGCCAGCAGCTTCTGGGAGTCCGAGCAGTACTTC
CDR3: CASSFWESEQYF

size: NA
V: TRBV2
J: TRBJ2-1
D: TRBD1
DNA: TGTGCCAGGGCCACCAGACAGGGTGTAAGGCAGTTCTTC
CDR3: CARATRQGVRQFF

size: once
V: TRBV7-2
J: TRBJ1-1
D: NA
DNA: TGTGCCAGCAGCTTAGTTGGGGGTATGACTGAAGCTTTCTTT
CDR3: CASSLVGGMTEAFF

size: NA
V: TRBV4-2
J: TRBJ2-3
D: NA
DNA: TGTGCCAGCAGCCGGGGGGGGCTACCAGTTGGAGATACGCAGTATTTT
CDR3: CASSRGGLPVGDTQYF

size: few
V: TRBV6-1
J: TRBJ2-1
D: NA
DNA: TGTGCCAGCAGTGGGTCTAGGAGCTACAATGAGCAGTTCTTC
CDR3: CASSGSRSYNEQFF

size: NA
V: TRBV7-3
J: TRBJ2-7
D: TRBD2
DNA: TGTGCCAGCAGCTTATCAGCGGGGGCCTACGAGCAGTACTTC
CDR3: CASSLSAGAYEQYF

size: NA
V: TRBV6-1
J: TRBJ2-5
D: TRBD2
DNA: TGTGCCAGCAGTGGCCTACTAGCGGGAGACGGGACCCAGTACTTC
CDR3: CASSGLLAGDGTQYF

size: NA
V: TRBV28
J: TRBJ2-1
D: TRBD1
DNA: TGTGCCACCTTGGGGGACAGGGTCTACAATGAGCAGTTCTTC
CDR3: CATLGDRVYNEQFF

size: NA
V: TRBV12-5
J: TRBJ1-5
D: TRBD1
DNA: TGTGCTAGTGGTTGGTCCCTCCGGGACAGACACAATCAGCCCCAGCATTTT
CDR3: CASGWSLRDRHNQPQHF

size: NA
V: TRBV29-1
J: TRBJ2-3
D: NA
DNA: TGCAGCGGGAGCACAGGGTCCACAGATACGCAGTATTTT
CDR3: CSGSTGSTDTQYF

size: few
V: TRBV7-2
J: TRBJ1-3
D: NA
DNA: TGTGCCAGCAGCTTGTACTCTGGAAACACCATATATTTT
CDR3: CASSLYSGNTIYF

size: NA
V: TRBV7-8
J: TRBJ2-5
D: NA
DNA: TGTGCCAGCAGCCGGAGCGTGGGAGGCCTCCAAGAGACCCAGTACTTC
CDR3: CASSRSVGGLQETQYF

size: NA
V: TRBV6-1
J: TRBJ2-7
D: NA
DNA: TGTGCCAGCAGGGCGGGACAAGGAAACTACGAGCAGTACTTC
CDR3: CASRAGQGNYEQYF

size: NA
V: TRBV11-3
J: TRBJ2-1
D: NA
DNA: TGTGCCAGCAGCCCACGGGCCGTGACCAACAATGAGCAGTTCTTC
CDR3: CASSPRAVTNNEQFF

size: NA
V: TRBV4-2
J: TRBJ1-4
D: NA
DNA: TGTGCCAGCAGCCAAGCCAGGCAAGGGAATGAAAAACTGTTTTTT
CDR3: CASSQARQGNEKLFF

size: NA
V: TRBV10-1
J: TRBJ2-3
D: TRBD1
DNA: TGCGCCAGCACAGGGGGAAGCACAGATACGCAGTATTTT
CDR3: CASTGGSTDTQYF

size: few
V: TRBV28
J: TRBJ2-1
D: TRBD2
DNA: TGTGCCAGCAGCCAAGGACTAGCGCCTGACAATGAGCAGTTCTTC
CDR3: CASSQGLAPDNEQFF

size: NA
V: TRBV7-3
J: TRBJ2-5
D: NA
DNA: TGTGCCAGCAGCTTCGGGTCACAGGAGACCCAGTACTTC
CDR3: CASSFGSQETQYF

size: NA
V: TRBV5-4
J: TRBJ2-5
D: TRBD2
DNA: TGTGCCAGCAGCTTGGGTGGAGCGGGAATGGCCCAAGAGACCCAGTACTTC
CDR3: CASSLGGAGMAQETQYF

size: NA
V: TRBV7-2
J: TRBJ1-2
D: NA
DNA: TGTGCCAGCAGCTTAGGAACAGGAGGCATCTATGGCTACACCTTC
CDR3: CASSLGTGGIYGYTF

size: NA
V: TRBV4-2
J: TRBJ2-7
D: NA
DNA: TGTGCCAGCAGCCAAAGAGTGGACGGCGGCTACGAGCAGTACTTC
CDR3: CASSQRVDGGYEQYF

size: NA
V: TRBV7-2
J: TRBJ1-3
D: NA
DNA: TGTGCCAGCGGAGCCTCCGGGGGTCTGGGAAACACCATATATTTT
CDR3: CASGASGGLGNTIYF

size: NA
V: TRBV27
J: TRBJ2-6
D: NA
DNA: TGTGCCAGCAGTTCCCTCGGCTCTGGGGCCAACGTCCTGACTTTC
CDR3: CASSSLGSGANVLTF

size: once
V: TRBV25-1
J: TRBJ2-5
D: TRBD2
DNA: TGTGCCAGCAGCTTAGCGGGAGCAGAGACCCAGTACTTC
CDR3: CASSLAGAETQYF

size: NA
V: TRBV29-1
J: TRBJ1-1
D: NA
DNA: TGCAGCGTTGAAATAGGTCTGGCGGAAGCTTTCTTT
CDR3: CSVEIGLAEAFF

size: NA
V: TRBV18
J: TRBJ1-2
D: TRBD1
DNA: TGTGCCAGCTCACCACCGTTCAGGGGGCACTATGGCTACACCTTC
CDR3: CASSPPFRGHYGYTF

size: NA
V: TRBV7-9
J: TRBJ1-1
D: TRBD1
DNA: TGTGCCAGCAGCTTCGACAGGGCGGGCACTGAAGCTTTCTTT
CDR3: CASSFDRAGTEAFF

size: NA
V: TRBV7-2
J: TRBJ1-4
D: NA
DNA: TGTGCCAGCAGCCCCCGGACGGGGAGAGTCGGGGAAAAACTGTTTTTT
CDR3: CASSPRTGRVGEKLFF

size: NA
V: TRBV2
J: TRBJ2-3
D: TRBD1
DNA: TGTGCCAGCAGTGGACAGGGTGCAGATACGCAGTATTTT
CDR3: CASSGQGADTQYF

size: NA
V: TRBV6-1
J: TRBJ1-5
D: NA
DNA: TGTGCCAGCAGTGAAGGGATCCAGTCGTATAACAATCAGCCCCAGCATTTT
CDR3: CASSEGIQSYNNQPQHF

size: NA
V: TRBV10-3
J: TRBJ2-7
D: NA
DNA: TGTGCCATCAGTGAGCTTCGGGGTTCCGAGCAGTACTTC
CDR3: CAISELRGSEQYF

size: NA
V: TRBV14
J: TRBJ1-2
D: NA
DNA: TGTGCCAGCAGCCAAGCAGGCCCCAGGAGGGGTCCTGGCTACACCTTC
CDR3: CASSQAGPRRGPGYTF

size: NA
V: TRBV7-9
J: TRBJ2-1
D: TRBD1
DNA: TGTGCCAGCAGCCTTCGGGTGGGACAGGGACTAAATGAGCAGTTCTTC
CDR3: CASSLRVGQGLNEQFF

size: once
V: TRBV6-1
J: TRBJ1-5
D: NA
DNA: TGTGCCAGCAACCTAGGCTACAATCAGCCCCAGCATTTT
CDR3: CASNLGYNQPQHF

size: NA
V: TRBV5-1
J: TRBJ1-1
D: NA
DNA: TGCGCCAGCTGGGGAGGGGCGATCGAGGGGACTGAAGCTTTCTTT
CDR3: CASWGGAIEGTEAFF

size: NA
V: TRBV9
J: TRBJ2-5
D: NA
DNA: TGTGCCAGCAGCCGATCCTTCCAGGGGACGATTGAGACCCAGTACTTC
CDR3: CASSRSFQGTIETQYF

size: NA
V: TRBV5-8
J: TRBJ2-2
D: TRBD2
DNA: TGTGCCAGCAGTAAGGGACTAGCGAGGAACACCGGGGAGCTGTTTTTT
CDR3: CASSKGLARNTGELFF

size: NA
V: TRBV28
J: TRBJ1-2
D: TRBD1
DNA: TGTGCCAGCAGTCCCGGCACCTTTGGTGCAGGGGGTGGCTACACCTTC
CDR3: CASSPGTFGAGGGYTF

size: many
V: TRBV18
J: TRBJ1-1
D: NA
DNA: TGTGCCAGCTCACCACAGGGGAACACTGAAGCTTTCTTT
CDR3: CASSPQGNTEAFF

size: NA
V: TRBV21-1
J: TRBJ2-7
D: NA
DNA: TGTGCCAGCAGCCCCCGAAGCCCCCTATTGGAGGGCAACTCCTACGAGCAGTACTTC
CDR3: CASSPRSPLLEGNSYEQYF

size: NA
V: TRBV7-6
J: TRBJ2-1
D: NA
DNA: TGTGCCAGCAGCCACCCACTGGGAGAGCAGTTCTTC
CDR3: CASSHPLGEQFF

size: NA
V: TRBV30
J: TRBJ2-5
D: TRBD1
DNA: TGTGCTTTCGACAGGGGAATACAAGAGACCCAGTACTTC
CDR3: CAFDRGIQETQYF

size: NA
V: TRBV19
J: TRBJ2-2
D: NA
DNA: TGTGCCAGTAGTATCCTCGACGGGGAGCTGTTTTTT
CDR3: CASSILDGELFF